This TCR beta chain stems from a study of cytomegalovirus exposure and HLA in healthy donors. Study-level points and caveats: Common viral pathogens seemed to be connected with several of the most significant clusters, according to a later analysis.

CDR1 is SGHRS and CDR2 is YFSETQ in the germline V gene. CDR3 size: 14 residues. Losses at the gene ends were 4 bases for V and 4 bases for J; bases not matched to a gene: 4. As to this clone: Its antigen is as yet unknown.

A multiplex PCR was run with 60 Vbeta primers and 13 Jbeta primers. Assay: immunoSEQ multiplex PCR; the TCRdb copy retains only in-frame clones and omits some. Its table lists approximately 27,000 clones. The chain carries TRBV5-1 and TRBJ1-1; 10 bases match TRBD1. The clonotype was recovered from a man younger than 40 in good health and CMV-seronegative. Sample: PBMCs. The CDR3 region has the DNA TGCGCCAGCAGCCCGGGACAGGGGTTCACTGAAGCTTTCTTT. Translating it yields CASSPGQGFTEAFF.